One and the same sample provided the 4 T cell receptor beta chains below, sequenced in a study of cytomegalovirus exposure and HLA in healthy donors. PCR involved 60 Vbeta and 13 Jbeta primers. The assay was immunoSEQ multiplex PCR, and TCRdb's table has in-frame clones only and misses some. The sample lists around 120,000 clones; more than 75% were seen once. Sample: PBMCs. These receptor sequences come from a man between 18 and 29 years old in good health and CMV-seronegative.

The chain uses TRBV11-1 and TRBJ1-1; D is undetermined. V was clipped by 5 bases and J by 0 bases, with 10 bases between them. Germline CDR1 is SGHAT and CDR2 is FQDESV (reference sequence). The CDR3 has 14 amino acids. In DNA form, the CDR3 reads TGTGCCAGCAGCCCCCTTTCTCTGAACACTGAAGCTTTCTTT. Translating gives CASSPLSLNTEAFF.

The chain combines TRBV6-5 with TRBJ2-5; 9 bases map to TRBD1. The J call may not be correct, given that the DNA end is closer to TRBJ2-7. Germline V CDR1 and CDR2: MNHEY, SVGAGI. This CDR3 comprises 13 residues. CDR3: CASSGTGPYEQYF. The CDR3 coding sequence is TGTGCCAGCAGTGGGACAGGGCCCTACGAGCAGTACTTC.

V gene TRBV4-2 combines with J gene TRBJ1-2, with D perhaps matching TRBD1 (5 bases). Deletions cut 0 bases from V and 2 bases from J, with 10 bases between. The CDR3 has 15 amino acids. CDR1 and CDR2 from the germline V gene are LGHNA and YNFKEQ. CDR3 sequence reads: CASSQEVGLNYGYTF. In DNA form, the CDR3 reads TGTGCCAGCAGCCAAGAAGTGGGACTCAACTATGGCTACACCTTC.

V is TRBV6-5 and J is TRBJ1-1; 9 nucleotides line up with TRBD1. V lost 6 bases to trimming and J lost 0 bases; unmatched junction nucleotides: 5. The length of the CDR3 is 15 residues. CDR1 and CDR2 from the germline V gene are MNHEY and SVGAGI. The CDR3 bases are TGTGCCAGCAGCCGGGACAGGGCGGTGAACACTGAAGCTTTCTTT. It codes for CASSRDRAVNTEAFF.